The clone carrying this T cell receptor (beta chain) was seen repeatedly, ten times or more. This entry is derived from a study of regulatory T cells in long-lasting Graves disease. Documented time point: newly diagnosed GD, antithyroid drugs for less than 3 months. With RNA extracted from PBMCs as input, the TCR library was made. Approximately 10 milliliters of peripheral blood went into EDTA tubes. According to the study, TCR beta libraries were built with iRepertoire HTBI primers and CDR3-region Arm-PCR. One entry per CDR3 protein, called by TCRdb with MiXCR from the multiplex PCR reads. This table has about 540,000 distinct CDR3 sequences, about 13% appearing once. The ends lost 0 bases at V and 1 base at J; junction bases unmatched: 5. The germline V gene has CDR1 MNHEY and CDR2 SVGEGT. This CDR3 comprises 17 residues. This sample was also put to use in a study of T cells in Graves' hyperthyroidism and ophthalmopathy. Per that paper: HTBI primers drove first-round RT-PCR of the TCR CDR3. Blood also held most thyroid clonotypes expanded beyond 0.001.

The origin of this receptor is a man under 40 with Graves disease. Sequenced material: peripheral blood mononuclear cells (PBMCs), taken at new diagnosis, from a patient treated with antithyroid drugs. The chain uses TRBV6-2 or TRBV6-3 and TRBJ2-1; 8 bases are shared with TRBD2. CDR3 bases: TGTGCCAGCAGTTACTCGGGGTCGGGAGGGTCCTACAATGAGCAGTTCTTC. Its protein is CASSYSGSGGSYNEQFF.